These T cell receptor beta chains were read from a single sample in a study of regulatory T cells in long-lasting Graves disease. TCRdb processed the multiplex PCR reads anew with MiXCR; each CDR3 protein has one entry. The table includes approximately 440,000 distinct CDR3 sequences, about 17% detected once. The same sample was also used in a study of T cells in Graves' hyperthyroidism and ophthalmopathy.

Sequencing was performed on peripheral blood mononuclear cells (PBMCs), taken at new diagnosis, from a patient treated with antithyroid drugs. These receptors were taken from a man in his forties or fifties with Graves disease. Both conserved end residues are part of each CDR3. A D gene is named only where the DNA matches it firmly. Some rows have no size entry. The others give once, few or many, or a class for an expanded clone.

d_call j_call v_call clone_size cdr3_nt cdr3_aa
TRBD2 TRBJ2-1 TRBV11-2 NA TGTGCCAGCAGCCATGCCCTTAGCGGGAGGGGGGACAATGAGCAGTTCTTC CASSHALSGRGDNEQFF
NA TRBJ2-2 TRBV6-5 NA TGTGCCAGCAGTTACCCCACCGGGGAGCTGTTTTTT CASSYPTGELFF
NA TRBJ2-1 TRBV28 NA TGTGCCAGCCGAACTAGTCGCCCGCTCAATGAGCAGTTCTTC CASRTSRPLNEQFF
NA TRBJ2-2 TRBV11-3 NA TGTGCCAGCAGCTTTCCCCTCGGGGATCGGGAGTCACCGGACACCGGGGAGCTGTTTTTT CASSFPLGDRESPDTGELFF
NA TRBJ2-3 TRBV27 NA TGTGCCAGCAGTTTATTTGACCGTTTTAGCACAGATACGCAGTATTTT CASSLFDRFSTDTQYF
TRBD1 TRBJ2-7 TRBV5-1 few TGCGCCAGCAAGATACAGGGGGCGCACGAGCAGTACTTC CASKIQGAHEQYF
NA TRBJ2-1 TRBV7-3 few TGTGCCAGCAGCTTATCGGGCTTCAATGAGCAGTTCTTC CASSLSGFNEQFF
NA TRBJ2-7 TRBV14 NA TGTGCCAGCAGTTATGGGGATCCCTACGAGCAGTACTTC CASSYGDPYEQYF
NA TRBJ1-3 TRBV28 few TGTGCCAGCAGTTACGGACACAACCTTGGAAACACCATATATTTT CASSYGHNLGNTIYF
TRBD2 TRBJ2-7 TRBV3-1 many TGTGCCAGCAGCCAAGATTCTAGCGGGGACTACGAGCAGTACTTC CASSQDSSGDYEQYF
NA TRBJ2-3 TRBV20-1 many TGCAGTGCTAGAGGGGCTAGAGGTACAGATACGCAGTATTTT CSARGARGTDTQYF
NA TRBJ2-5 TRBV9 few TGTGCCAGCAGCGTAGTTAGCGGCCTACAAGAGACCCAGTACTTC CASSVVSGLQETQYF
TRBD2 TRBJ2-7 TRBV5-1 NA TGCGCCAGAAGCTTGGGGGTCACTAGCGGATCCTACGAGCAGTACTTC CARSLGVTSGSYEQYF
NA TRBJ1-2 TRBV7-9 NA TGTGCCAGCAGCTTCCGGGTGGCTGGCTACACCTTC CASSFRVAGYTF
TRBD2 TRBJ2-1 TRBV20-1 few TGCAGTGCTAGCAATTTAGCGGGAGGAGGTGTTGAGCAGTTCTTC CSASNLAGGGVEQFF
NA TRBJ1-5 TRBV6-5 NA TGTGCCAGCAGTTACTCAGGGCAGAGCTTCTATAGCAATCAGCCCCAGCATTTT CASSYSGQSFYSNQPQHF
TRBD2 TRBJ2-5 TRBV24-1 many TGTGCCACCAGTGATTATAGGGCTAGCGGGAGGCTTCAAGAGACCCAGTACTTC CATSDYRASGRLQETQYF
NA TRBJ2-2 TRBV2 many TGTGCCAGCCCTCTTATCCGCCTGAACACCGGGGAGCTGTTTTTT CASPLIRLNTGELFF
TRBD2 TRBJ2-1 TRBV28 NA TGTGCCAGCAGTCCTTATCTCGGGACTAGCGGCGGGGCTGAGCAGTTCTTC CASSPYLGTSGGAEQFF
TRBD1 TRBJ2-7 TRBV7-9 NA TGTGCCAGCAGCGCCCCGGGACAGGGGATCCACGAGCAGTACTTC CASSAPGQGIHEQYF
TRBD1 TRBJ2-3 TRBV5-4 few TGTGCCAGCAGCTCGAACAGGGGGCTGGCAGATACGCAGTATTTT CASSSNRGLADTQYF
NA TRBJ2-5 TRBV28 NA TGTGCCAGCGGACTTAAGCAAGAGACCCAGTACTTC CASGLKQETQYF